The 27 T cell receptor beta chains below come from one sample, sequenced in a study of control samples from healthy donors and cancer patients. Some clones are missing from TCRdb's copy, which holds only in-frame ones; the method was immunoSEQ multiplex PCR. The table includes about 110,000 clones, 70% to 90% detected once. The sample comprised PBMCs. The receptors derive from a woman in her sixties with lung cancer.

This clone was recorded a few times. The J gene is TRBJ2-7, the V gene TRBV30; D uncertain. The V end was cut by 5 bases, the J end by 4 bases, with 6 bases between. CDR3 length: 10 amino acids. Per the germline V gene, CDR1 is GTSNPN and CDR2 is SVGIG (reference sequence). The CDR3 DNA sequence: TGTGCCTGGGGAAGTTACGAGCAGTACTTC. It translates to CAWGSYEQYF.

The J gene is TRBJ2-1, the V gene TRBV19, with 7 bases identical to TRBD2. J lost 3 bases, V lost 6 bases, and 8 bases had no gene match. The CDR3 has 15 residues. The V gene's germline CDR1 is LNHDA and CDR2 SQIVND (reference sequence). DNA of the CDR3: TGTGCCAGTAGACTGGGCGGGGGAATCTACAATGAGCAGTTCTTC. It yields the protein CASRLGGGIYNEQFF. The full variable domain, with the rest looked up from reference TRBV19 and TRBJ2-1, is DGGITQSPKYLFRKEGQNVTLSCEQNLNHDAMYWYRQDPGQGLRLIYYSQIVNDFQKGDIAEGYSVSREKKESFPLTVTSAQKNPTAFYLCASRLGGGIYNEQFFGPGTRLTVL.

The CDR3 loop reads CASSQISAVFSSTDTQYF. CDR3 nucleotide sequence: TGTGCCAGCAGCCAAATTAGCGCGGTCTTCTCTAGCACAGATACGCAGTATTTT. The chain is built from TRBV14 and TRBJ2-3; D perhaps matches TRBD2 (5 bases). Trimming left V 2 bases short and J 0 bases short, with 18 bases between. The length of the CDR3 is 18 residues. Per the germline V gene, CDR1 is SGHDN and CDR2 is FVKESK.

This clone was observed a few times. V gene TRBV18 combines with J gene TRBJ1-1, with D unresolved. V gave up 0 bases and J gave up 1 base, with 15 bases separating them. Germline loops: CDR1 KGHSH, CDR2 LQKENI. This CDR3 spans 17 amino acids. The CDR3 protein is CASSPPIKGARNTEAFF. Here the CDR3 DNA reads TGTGCCAGCTCACCACCGATTAAAGGTGCAAGGAACACTGAAGCTTTCTTT.

V usage is TRBV9 and J usage is TRBJ1-1; D remains ambiguous. Per the germline V gene, CDR1 is SGDLS and CDR2 is YYNGEE. V gave up 4 bases and J gave up 4 bases, with 11 bases separating them. CDR3 length: 13 amino acids. CDR3 sequence (DNA): TGTGCCAGCAGCCCCGGGTCGGGCACTGAAGCTTTCTTT. It codes for CASSPGSGTEAFF.

The J gene is TRBJ1-1, the V gene TRBV28; D is undetermined. The CDR3 is made up of 12 amino acids. The germline gives CDR1 MDHEN, CDR2 SYDVKM. Trimming took off 6 bases at V and 5 bases at J, with 10 bases between the two ends. The CDR3 nucleotides read TGTGCCAGCAGCGCATCGGAGACTGAAGCTTTCTTT. Its protein is CASSASETEAFF.

This chain joins TRBV7-9 and TRBJ1-4, with 7 bases fitting TRBD1. CDR3 length: 15 amino acids. V was clipped by 2 bases and J by 8 bases; unmatched bases: 8. Germline CDR1 reads SEHNR; CDR2 reads FQNEAQ (reference sequence). The CDR3 DNA reads TGTGCCAGCAGCTTAAGGGGGACAGCGACCGAAAAACTGTTTTTT. This gives the protein CASSLRGTATEKLFF.

The CDR3 DNA is TGTGCCTGGAGTGTGTCAGGCGAGGAAAAACTGTTTTTT. As protein: CAWSVSGEEKLFF. The V call is TRBV30, the J call TRBJ1-4; D is uncertain. Germline-derived CDR1 and CDR2 are GTSNPN and SVGIG (reference sequence). The CDR3 contains 13 residues. Trimming cost V 0 bases and J 8 bases, with 10 bases left between them. Looking up the rest from reference TRBV30 and TRBJ1-4 gives the full variable domain: SQTIHQWPATLVQPVGSPLSLECTVEGTSNPNLYWYRQAAGRGLQLLFYSVGIGQISSEVPQNLSASRPQDRQFILSSKKLLLSDSGFYLCAWSVSGEEKLFFGSGTQLSVL.

This chain connects TRBV5-1 to TRBJ2-7; D not certain. CDR1 and CDR2 (germline): SGHRS, YFSETQ. The V and J ends lost 4 bases and 3 bases respectively, with 5 bases between them. The CDR3 extends over 11 amino acids. The CDR3 DNA is TGCGCCAGCAGCGACCACTACGAGCAGTACTTC. Its translation: CASSDHYEQYF.

The rearrangement links TRBV6-5 to TRBJ2-4, with D possibly being TRBD2 (7 bases). V was pared by 6 bases and J by 5 bases, with 17 bases between. The germline V gene encodes CDR1 MNHEY and CDR2 SVGAGI. CDR3 length: 15 amino acids. CDR3 DNA sequence: TGTGCCAGCAGCATGGGCGGGGGCATGCAAAACATTCAGTACTTC. As protein: CASSMGGGMQNIQYF.

The J gene is TRBJ2-3, the V gene TRBV23-1, with D possibly being TRBD2 (5 bases). TRBV23-1 is an ORF, with its function uncertain. This CDR3 comprises 15 residues. V was pared by 2 bases and J by 1 base, with 10 bases between. The CDR3 nucleotides read TGCGCCAGCAGTCAACTGGGAGTGGGCACAGATACGCAGTATTTT. Translated: CASSQLGVGTDTQYF.

The chain couples TRBV2 to TRBJ2-7; D unresolved. V lost 7 bases, J lost 3 bases, and 10 bases lay in between. The CDR3 runs to 12 residues. Germline V gene lookup returns CDR1 SNHLY and CDR2 FYNNEI. CDR3 nucleotide sequence: TGTGCCAGCAATAACGGAAACTACGAGCAGTACTTC. Translated: CASNNGNYEQYF.

The chain joins TRBV7-9 to TRBJ2-5; D may be TRBD2 (7 bases). Looked up from germline, CDR1 is SEHNR and CDR2 is FQNEAQ (reference sequence). V dropped 2 bases and J dropped 5 bases, with 15 bases sitting between them. The CDR3 loop spans 15 amino acids. The CDR3 here is CASSLLGGAGETQYF. CDR3 DNA: TGTGCCAGCAGCTTACTGGGGGGGGCCGGTGAGACCCAGTACTTC.

The chain carries TRBV4-1 and TRBJ2-1; D not resolved. With 2 bases removed from V and 12 bases from J, the gap between germline ends came to 17 bases. The CDR3 is made up of 14 amino acids. CDR1 MGHRA and CDR2 YSYEKL come from the germline V gene. CDR3 sequence: CASSQNLDPLRQFF. The CDR3, as DNA: TGCGCCAGCAGCCAAAACCTGGACCCCCTAAGGCAGTTCTTC.

V and J are TRBV6-1 and TRBJ1-2; 9 bases fit TRBD1. J gave up 4 bases and V 3 bases, and 9 bases lay outside the gene matches. CDR1 MNHNS and CDR2 SASEGT come from the germline V gene. CDR3 size: 16 residues. In nucleotides, the CDR3 is TGTGCCAGCAGTGATTTGGGACAGGGATCGGGCTATGGCTACACCTTC. This encodes CASSDLGQGSGYGYTF.

The rearrangement uses TRBV5-4 and TRBJ2-7; TRBD1 matches 10 bases. Germline loops: CDR1 SGHNT, CDR2 YYREEE (reference sequence). The CDR3 is 17 amino acids. V gave up 4 bases and J gave up 6 bases; unmatched junction bases: 16. The CDR3 DNA sequence: TGTGCCAGCAGCCCGTTACCGGGACAGGGGCAAGTGGGCGAGCAGTACTTC. Translated, it gives CASSPLPGQGQVGEQYF.

The V and J genes are TRBV5-1 and TRBJ1-1, with D tentatively TRBD1 (6 bases). This CDR3 is built from 14 residues. Germline V CDR1 and CDR2: SGHRS, YFSETQ. Trimming cost V 3 bases and J 7 bases, with 16 bases left between them. The chain's CDR3 is CASSWTGDKGEAFF. Written as DNA, the CDR3 is TGCGCCAGCAGCTGGACGGGGGACAAGGGTGAAGCTTTCTTT.

The J gene is TRBJ1-1, the V gene TRBV19; 10 nucleotides align to TRBD1. The junction had 5 bases not matched to a gene; V was cut back by 8 bases and J by 5 bases. CDR1 is LNHDA and CDR2 is SQIVND in the germline V gene (reference sequence). The CDR3 loop spans 13 amino acids. This CDR3 is CASVGTGVTEAFF. As DNA, the CDR3 is TGTGCCAGTGTTGGGACAGGGGTTACTGAAGCTTTCTTT.

This chain uses TRBV6-5 with TRBJ2-2, with 12 positions matching TRBD2. This CDR3 spans 15 amino acids. CDR1 is MNHEY and CDR2 is SVGAGI in the germline V gene. V lost 6 bases, J lost 4 bases, and 3 bases stayed unmatched. DNA for the CDR3: TGTGCCAGCAGACAGACTAGCGGGAGCACCGGGGAGCTGTTTTTT. Encoded protein: CASRQTSGSTGELFF.

The V and J genes are TRBV4-3 and TRBJ2-2, with D perhaps TRBD1 (6 bases). V lost 0 bases to trimming and J lost 4 bases, with 9 bases between them. This CDR3 is 15 amino acids long. The germline V gene encodes CDR1 LGHNA and CDR2 YSLEER. CDR3 coding DNA: TGCGCCAGCAGCCAAGACCTAGGGGGCACCGGGGAGCTGTTTTTT. This encodes CASSQDLGGTGELFF.

V usage is TRBV12-3 or TRBV12-4 and J usage is TRBJ2-3; D is perhaps TRBD1 or TRBD2 (6 bases each). The V and J ends lost 7 bases and 4 bases respectively, with 12 bases between them. The CDR3 is 13 residues long. Here the CDR3 DNA reads TGTGCCAGCAATCATAGGGGGGCAGATACGCAGTATTTT. Protein: CASNHRGADTQYF.

The chain combines TRBV4-3 with TRBJ2-2; D not certain. Trimming removed 0 bases from V and 1 base from J, with 3 bases in between. This CDR3 spans 14 amino acids. The germline V gene encodes CDR1 LGHNA and CDR2 YSLEER. The CDR3 is CASSQEENTGELFF. The CDR3 DNA reads TGCGCCAGCAGCCAAGAAGAGAACACCGGGGAGCTGTTTTTT.

This chain joins TRBV5-1 and TRBJ2-3; D is perhaps TRBD2 (7 bases). Germline V gene sequence: CDR1 SGHRS, CDR2 YFSETQ. CDR3 size: 15 residues. V was clipped by 4 bases and J by 1 base, with 13 bases between them. The CDR3: CASSMGGPGTDTQYF. CDR3 bases: TGCGCCAGCAGCATGGGGGGGCCGGGCACAGATACGCAGTATTTT.

The V and J genes are TRBV30 and TRBJ1-2; D is unclear. Trimming took 0 bases from V and 8 from J, leaving 7 bases between them. CDR1 is GTSNPN, CDR2 SVGIG, per germline (reference sequence). The CDR3 contains 11 residues. This CDR3 reads CAWSVVKGYTF. Written as DNA, the CDR3 is TGTGCCTGGAGTGTTGTTAAGGGCTACACCTTC. The full variable domain, rest sourced from reference TRBV30 and TRBJ1-2, is SQTIHQWPATLVQPVGSPLSLECTVEGTSNPNLYWYRQAAGRGLQLLFYSVGIGQISSEVPQNLSASRPQDRQFILSSKKLLLSDSGFYLCAWSVVKGYTFGSGTRLTVV.

This clone was counted a few times. The chain uses TRBV3-1 (or the pseudogene TRBV3-2) and TRBJ1-3; D is ambiguous. Trimming took off 4 bases at V and 1 base at J, with 5 bases between the two ends. This CDR3 region has 13 residues. Germline assignment: CDR1 LGHDT and CDR2 YNNKEL (reference sequence). The CDR3 DNA reads as TGTGCCAGCAGCCCGCAATCTGGAAACACCATATATTTT. Translation gives CASSPQSGNTIYF.

V gene TRBV19 combines with J gene TRBJ1-5; 11 nucleotides match TRBD1. Per germline, CDR1 LNHDA and CDR2 SQIVND (reference sequence). The CDR3 has 18 amino acids. V lost 4 bases and J lost 2; bases outside the gene matches: 10. The CDR3 sequence is CASSTLGQGALGNQPQHF. The CDR3 DNA follows: TGTGCCAGTAGTACACTAGGACAGGGGGCGCTTGGCAATCAGCCCCAGCATTTT.

The chain links TRBV21-1 to TRBJ1-3. TRBV21-1 is a known pseudogene. This CDR3 has 16 residues. CDR3: CASSKAPLHSGNTIYF. Here the CDR3 DNA reads TGTGCCAGCAGCAAAGCTCCCCTCCACTCTGGAAACACCATATATTTT.